Each of the 7 T cell receptor beta chains below was sequenced from the same sample in a study of tumor-infiltrating lymphocytes in primary liver carcinoma. For blood RNA, unsorted whole blood served as the source, and germline DNA was extracted too. Starting from about 0.5 ug of total RNA, TCR beta cDNA was produced with a primer in the constant region. Three nested multiplex PCR rounds of slightly modified ARM-PCR generated TCR beta libraries. Investigators reported that the first two PCR rounds, at around 9 cycles each, used TRBV1-TRBV30 forward primers with a C-beta reverse primer. One entry per CDR3 protein, called by TCRdb with MiXCR from the multiplex PCR reads. Here the sample spans 300,000 to 350,000 distinct CDR3 sequences, less than 65% being singletons. The sequencing sample was made of peripheral blood. Receptors originate from a man between 40 and 49 years old with primary liver carcinoma and hepatitis B virus infection.

This clonotype was counted many times. The chain carries TRBV6-2 or TRBV6-3 and TRBJ2-7; D uncertain. In germline, CDR1 is MNHEY, CDR2 SVGEGT. Trimming took off 4 bases at V and 3 bases at J, with 7 bases between the two ends. The CDR3 is 12 amino acids. As DNA, the CDR3 is TGTGCCAGCAGTTCCAAACTCTACGAGCAGTACTTC. Its protein product is CASSSKLYEQYF.

The chain employs TRBV11-2 and TRBJ2-1; no firm D call. Germline-derived CDR1 and CDR2 are SGHAT and FQNNGV. This CDR3 has 16 amino acids. Trimming stripped 2 bases from V and 10 bases from J, with 21 bases between. CDR3 in amino acids: CASSLLEASRVNEQFF. CDR3 DNA: TGTGCCAGCAGCTTACTTGAGGCTTCCCGAGTGAACGAGCAGTTCTTC.

About this clonotype: A single base separates this from a much larger clone, so it may be a read error. The rearrangement links TRBV4-1 to TRBJ2-2, with D unclear. V was trimmed by 5 bases and J by 5 bases, leaving 12 bases between them. The CDR3 has 14 residues. Germline CDR1 is MGHRA and CDR2 is YSYEKL. Written as DNA, the CDR3 is TGCGCCAGCAGCTCCGAGTACAAAACCGGGGAGCTGTTTTTT. It specifies CASSSEYKTGELFF.

This clonotype was counted once. The chain combines TRBV11-3 with TRBJ2-7, with 12 bases that match TRBD2. Germline V gives CDR1 SGHNT, CDR2 YENEEA. J was trimmed by 6 bases and V by 9 bases; bases with no gene match: 12. CDR3 length equals 15 residues. The CDR3 nucleotides are TGTGCCAGAAGCCGGGGGACTAGCGGGTTGGGCGAGCAGTACTTC. This encodes CARSRGTSGLGEQYF.

This clonotype was found many times. This chain links TRBV4-2 with TRBJ2-5, with 10 bases aligning to TRBD2. V lost 0 bases and J lost 0; bases outside the gene matches: 4. CDR3 length: 17 amino acids. Germline lookup yields CDR1 LGHNA and CDR2 YNFKEQ. CDR3 sequence (DNA): TGTGCCAGCAGCCAAGAGTCAACTAGCGGGAACCAAGAGACCCAGTACTTC. Translation gives CASSQESTSGNQETQYF.

The chain employs TRBV7-9 and TRBJ2-7; 8 bases map to TRBD1. CDR1 and CDR2 from the germline V gene are SEHNR and FQNEAQ (reference sequence). The length of the CDR3 is 16 residues. J was trimmed by 2 bases and V by 5 bases; bases with no gene match: 11. For the CDR3, the DNA is TGTGCCAGCAGCACACTGACAGGGGCCCGGACCTACGAGCAGTACTTC. It encodes CASSTLTGARTYEQYF.

A note on this clonotype: The conserved closing phenylalanine or tryptophan is absent in this CDR3, likely reflecting a read error. The rearrangement uses TRBV11-2 and TRBJ2-7; D is possibly TRBD1 (6 bases). The ends were cut back, 0 bases at V and 4 bases at J, with 10 bases in the middle. Per the germline V gene, CDR1 is SGHAT and CDR2 is FQNNGV. The CDR3 loop spans 14 amino acids. For the CDR3, the DNA is TGTGCCAGCAGCTTAGACGGAAGGGGGTACGAGCAGTACATC. It translates to CASSLDGRGYEQYI.